A single sample is the source of the 14 T cell receptor beta chains below, sequenced in a study of blood T cell repertoires in COVID-19. Data came from immunoSEQ multiplex PCR; TCRdb stores just in-frame clones and leaves some out. The table records about 70,000 clones, about 80% of them present only once. Material for sequencing was peripheral blood. These receptors originate from a woman in her 70s with acute or convalescent COVID-19.

V gene TRBV10-3 combines with J gene TRBJ2-3; TRBD2 matches at 8 bases. CDR3 length: 14 residues. CDR1 is ENHRY, CDR2 SYGVKD, per germline. Trimming at V came to 9 bases and at J to 0 bases, leaving 5 bases not matched to a gene. CDR3 sequence reads: CAIVSGTSTDTQYF. The CDR3 DNA sequence: TGTGCCATAGTTAGCGGGACTAGCACAGATACGCAGTATTTT.

The chain links TRBV27 to TRBJ2-7; D is perhaps TRBD2 (6 bases). The CDR3 is made up of 14 amino acids. Trimming pared 5 bases from V and 3 bases from J, leaving 14 bases between. CDR1 and CDR2 (germline): MNHEY, SMNVEV (reference sequence). CDR3 amino acids: CASSIRDSNYEQYF. CDR3 DNA sequence: TGTGCCAGCAGTATCCGGGACTCTAACTACGAGCAGTACTTC.

V usage is TRBV5-1 and J usage is TRBJ2-2; D is possibly TRBD2 (5 bases). Deletions cut 1 base from V and 6 bases from J, with 13 bases between. Germline V CDR1 and CDR2: SGHRS, YFSETQ. The CDR3 has 15 amino acids. CDR3 amino acids: CASSLSSSHAGELFF. DNA of the CDR3: TGCGCCAGCAGCTTGTCTTCTAGCCACGCCGGGGAGCTGTTTTTT.

This chain joins TRBV2 and TRBJ2-5; tentatively, D is TRBD1 (5 bases). V lost 8 bases to trimming and J lost 5 bases, with 21 bases between them. CDR3 length equals 15 residues. Germline lookup yields CDR1 SNHLY and CDR2 FYNNEI. The chain's CDR3 is CASATRQPGSETQYF. Written as DNA, the CDR3 is TGTGCCAGCGCAACCAGACAGCCCGGATCGGAGACCCAGTACTTC. The whole variable domain, filled in from reference TRBV2 and TRBJ2-5, reads EPEVTQTPSHQVTQMGQEVILRCVPISNHLYFYWYRQILGQKVEFLVSFYNNEISEKSEIFDDQFSVERPDGSNFTLKIRSTKLEDSAMYFCASATRQPGSETQYFGPGTRLLVL.

The gene calls are TRBV6-5 and TRBJ2-5, with TRBD2 matching over 7 bases. Germline V CDR1 and CDR2: MNHEY, SVGAGI. Trimming cost V 8 bases and J 4 bases; bases outside gene matches: 4. The CDR3 is made up of 12 amino acids. The CDR3 spells CASGGRAETQYF. DNA of the CDR3: TGTGCCAGCGGGGGGAGGGCAGAGACCCAGTACTTC.

Only a few counts were recorded for this clone. The gene calls are TRBV3-1 (or the pseudogene TRBV3-2) and TRBJ1-2; 9 bases agree with TRBD1. The CDR3 contains 19 residues. Germline-derived CDR1 and CDR2 are LGHDT and YNNKEL (reference sequence). J was trimmed by 0 bases and V by 0 bases; bases with no gene match: 11. The CDR3 reads CASSQENRGRGGANYGYTF. The CDR3 DNA is TGTGCCAGCAGCCAAGAAAACAGGGGGCGCGGGGGTGCTAACTATGGCTACACCTTC.

CDR3 coding DNA: TGCGCCAGCAGCCAAGTACCCCCCCCTGCGGGACCATACGAGCAGTACTTC. The encoded protein is CASSQVPPPAGPYEQYF. This chain connects TRBV4-1 to TRBJ2-7, with D maybe TRBD2 (6 bases). Per germline, CDR1 MGHRA and CDR2 YSYEKL. Between the trimmed V and J ends, which lost 1 base and 4 bases, there was a span of 20 bases. This CDR3 is 17 amino acids long.

This clone was counted once. The chain is built from TRBV4-3 and TRBJ2-5, with TRBD1 as a possible D gene (6 bases). Looked up from germline, CDR1 is LGHNA and CDR2 is YSLEER. The length of the CDR3 is 15 residues. The germline V and J ends were trimmed by 5 bases and 7 bases, with 20 bases remaining between them. In DNA, the CDR3 is TGCGCCAGCAGCGGTAACAGGGTCGGAAGGGTGACCCAGTACTTC. This gives the protein CASSGNRVGRVTQYF.

The chain carries TRBV14 and TRBJ2-3; D perhaps matches TRBD2 (6 bases). V was pared by 2 bases and J by 2 bases, with 23 bases between. Germline V gene lookup returns CDR1 SGHDN and CDR2 FVKESK. The CDR3 extends over 19 amino acids. The CDR3 is CASSQTSGGPKGATDTQYF. In nucleotides, the CDR3 is TGTGCCAGCAGCCAAACCTCCGGAGGGCCGAAGGGTGCCACAGATACGCAGTATTTT.

The rearrangement links TRBV29-1 to TRBJ2-1, with 7 bases lining up with TRBD2. CDR1 is SQVTM and CDR2 is ANQGSEA in the germline V gene. This CDR3 region has 14 residues. The ends lost 4 bases at V and 4 bases at J; junction bases unmatched: 7. The CDR3 nucleotides read TGCAGCGTTGTTCGCGGGAGTAGGTACAATGAGCAGTTCTTC. Encoded protein: CSVVRGSRYNEQFF.

V and J are TRBV6-5 and TRBJ2-3, with TRBD1 matching 8 bases. V trimming: 7 bases; J trimming: 1 base; junction bases outside the gene matches: 1. The CDR3 length is 13 residues. Germline assignment: CDR1 MNHEY and CDR2 SVGAGI. CDR3 in amino acids: CASTRGRTDTQYF. CDR3 coding DNA: TGTGCCAGCACCAGGGGGCGCACAGATACGCAGTATTTT.

The J gene is TRBJ2-7, the V gene TRBV29-1; tentatively, D is TRBD1 (6 bases). The ends were cut back, 2 bases at V and 4 bases at J, with 15 bases in the middle. Germline V CDR1 and CDR2: SQVTM, ANQGSEA. The CDR3 is 14 residues long. This CDR3 is CSVEYAQGGYEQYF. CDR3 sequence (DNA): TGCAGCGTTGAATACGCACAGGGCGGGTACGAGCAGTACTTC.

This chain links TRBV19 with TRBJ2-2, with D hard to call. With 5 bases removed from V and 0 bases from J, the gap between germline ends came to 7 bases. CDR1 is LNHDA, CDR2 SQIVND, per germline (reference sequence). The CDR3 covers 14 residues. CDR3 DNA: TGTGCCAGTAGTGTTACAGCGAACACCGGGGAGCTGTTTTTT. This translates into CASSVTANTGELFF. Combining the CDR3 with reference TRBV19 and TRBJ2-2 gives the whole variable domain DGGITQSPKYLFRKEGQNVTLSCEQNLNHDAMYWYRQDPGQGLRLIYYSQIVNDFQKGDIAEGYSVSREKKESFPLTVTSAQKNPTAFYLCASSVTANTGELFFGEGSRLTVL.

The chain combines TRBV28 with TRBJ1-1, with 7 bases that match TRBD1. Per germline, CDR1 MDHEN and CDR2 SYDVKM. This CDR3 comprises 15 residues. V lost 7 bases, J lost 0 bases, and 8 bases stayed unmatched. The CDR3 spells CASKRLDRMNTEAFF. DNA for the CDR3: TGTGCCAGCAAAAGATTGGACAGGATGAACACTGAAGCTTTCTTT.